This T cell receptor (beta chain) is drawn from a study of T-cell reconstitution after alpha-beta-depleted transplantation in children. Preparing the TCRbeta library involved the use of unique molecular identifiers. TCRdb reprocessed the PCR reads with MiXCR, giving one entry per CDR3 protein. The sample lists 440,000 or so distinct CDR3 sequences; around two fifths were seen once. The CDR3 runs 14 residues. In germline, CDR1 is SGHDT, CDR2 YYEEEE. V lost 4 bases and J lost 0; bases outside the gene matches: 0. The sequence derives from a girl aged 2-9 years with aplastic anemia, due to receive a stem cell transplant. The specimen comprised PBMCs, sampled before TCRalphabeta/CD19-depleted stem cell transplant. This sequence joins TRBV5-6 and TRBJ2-2; 7 bases match TRBD1. The CDR3 region is CASSTGANTGELFF. The CDR3 coding sequence is TGTGCCAGCAGCACAGGGGCGAACACCGGGGAGCTGTTTTTT.